This T cell receptor (beta chain) was sequenced for a study of shared clonotypes between healthy human individuals (dated by TCRdb to about 2020). Background for the entire study: Two women and three men aged 18 to 49 years were included in the cohort. For each donor, CD4 naive and CD4 memory were each run on three plates, CD8 naive on two plates, and CD8 memory on one plate. Libraries were prepared and TCR repertoires were sequenced by different laboratories using diverse techniques, in order to increase sequencing depth and limit assay-specific biases. Blood TCR repertoires of a handful of healthy adults were deeply sequenced to estimate repertoire size and the extent of clonotype sharing between individuals. Per donor, leukapheresis produced somewhere between about 0.8 and 9 billion PBMCs.

General findings and caveats noted by the study authors: Pairwise subsampling indicated that sequencing depth was expected to affect the degree of clonotype sharing among donors. Incomplete sequencing was indicated by rarefaction of sorted-subset datasets, despite the large sequencing depth. Naive subsets generally had larger estimated clonotype richness than memory subsets did. Compared with non-shared clonotypes, the clonotypes found in all four sorted-subset donors had higher generation probabilities. The genetic and exposure-history diversity represented was limited by the small number of donors. When a few donors were compared, the shared fraction of clonotypes was 5% to 6.5% for naive CD4, around 3.5% for naive CD8, 2.3% for memory CD4, and about 0.36% for memory CD8. Only blood was sampled, and tissue TCR repertoires likely differ from those in blood.

Using the deep immunoSEQ assay, TCR CDR3 regions were amplified from genomic DNA by multiplex PCR. For each cell subset, the extracted genomic DNA was distributed evenly across all wells of several immunoSEQ 96-well plates, and each plate served as one replicate. For sorted subsets, each replicate PCR was loaded with about 200 ng genomic DNA, equivalent to about 33,000 T cell genomes. The purified libraries were quantified using a Qubit 3.0 fluorometer, sized with a Bioanalyzer 2100, and then quantified again using the KAPA Library Quantification kit. Every immunoSEQ 96-well plate was sequenced on a separate single-read 150-cycle Illumina NextSeq 550 flow cell. In the paper's pipeline: The immunoSEQ output contained only junctional sequences without quality scores, so filtering could not match that applied to full-length reads. To assign V/J genes and CDR3, sequences were annotated against IMGT germline references using PyIR, a Python wrapper for IgBLAST v1.9. Any read was removed if the V/J assignment was weak (E-value above 1e-6), the CDR3 was missing, or the read contained stop codons, out-of-frame junctions, or ambiguous translated residues. V3J clonotypes were defined by identical inferred V gene, J gene, and CDR3 amino acid sequence. To compute the percentage overlap between repertoires, the number of shared unique clonotypes was divided by the size of the smaller repertoire. Richness of each repertoire was evaluated using RTK rarefaction, the Chao1 estimator, and Recon v2.1 estimates of unobserved clonotypes. Generation probabilities for all TCRbeta clonotypes obtained by the gDNA method from several donors were computed using OLGA. This is the immuneACCESS table as TCRdb keeps it, with only in-frame sequences that have V and J called. A part of the clones is gone; compared with another copy, unresolved V genes explain less than half, and the rest is unexplained. V, J and clone size reflect that table, while D and trimming were determined from the DNA. Recorded for this sample are a few million clones; more than 85% of them occurred a single time. The ten largest clones represent under 0.45% of the sample.

The donors were healthy, HIV-negative adults who had no recently reported acute infections or vaccinations. Only Caucasian adults living in Nashville, Tennessee, USA were represented among the donors. Magnetic negative selection was used to enrich CD4+ T cells, after which naive cells were positively selected on CD45RA and the negative fraction became the memory subset. Blood was obtained by leukapheresis, after which PBMCs were separated by Ficoll-Histopaque density gradient centrifugation and cryopreserved in liquid nitrogen vapor phase. Analytical flow cytometry was used to check the purity and quantity of every magnetically sorted T cell population. Genomic DNA was isolated from each sorted fraction and quantified by UV absorbance on a Nanodrop 2000c. The germline V and J ends show losses of 4 bases and 5 bases respectively, and no gene match explains 5 bases of the junction. The germline V gene specifies SGHRS as CDR1 and YFSETQ as CDR2. The CDR3 runs 15 amino acids, cysteine and phenylalanine included. Only the CDR3 DNA is retained, 45 bases long and in frame from the first base.

Regarding this clone: Its antigen remains undetermined. It has no much larger one-base neighbor in the sample; base qualities were not kept.

The receptor comes from a man aged 18 to 30 in good health. Some clones in this sample may be carry-over from other donors' samples. Recombination linked TRBV5-1 to TRBJ2-1; 11 bases in the junction line up with TRBD2. The sequenced sample was naive CD4+ T cells from PBMCs. The sample's cell subset or site, from its label and the paper: CD45RA+ positively selected. The sequenced DNA is TGCGCCAGCAGCCAGGGACTAGCGGCCAACAATGAGCAGTTCTTC. It specifies CASSQGLAANNEQFF.